The sequence of this TCR beta chain was determined in a study of OX40 agonist ivuxolimab in advanced cancers. Study-wide background: Prior therapy, whether anti-PD-1, anti-PD-L1 or anti-CTLA-4, was allowed, and roughly 40% had some. Study conclusions and caveats: By week 6 at 0.1 to 3.0 mg/kg, blood CD4+ and CD8+ T cells had expanded clonally. Nonresponders included some who also had low normalized T-cell clonal expansion.

V lost 1 base and J lost 6; bases outside the gene matches: 3. The germline CDR1 and CDR2 sequences are SEHNR and FQNEAQ (reference sequence). This CDR3 has 15 amino acids. Measured with immunoSEQ multiplex PCR; TCRdb has only the in-frame clones, and not every one. The sample includes about 50,000 clones, around nine tenths of them seen just once. About this clone itself: What it binds is not known.

The sample consisted of CD4+ or CD8+ T cells sorted from blood, taken in a trial of the OX40 agonist ivuxolimab. The chain recombines TRBV7-9 with TRBJ2-7; 13 nucleotides match TRBD2. The TCR sequence derives from an adult with an advanced solid tumor such as melanoma, head and neck, liver or kidney cancer. The CDR3: CASSLVGLAGVEQYF. The CDR3 coding sequence is TGTGCCAGCAGCTTAGTAGGACTAGCGGGAGTCGAGCAGTACTTC.